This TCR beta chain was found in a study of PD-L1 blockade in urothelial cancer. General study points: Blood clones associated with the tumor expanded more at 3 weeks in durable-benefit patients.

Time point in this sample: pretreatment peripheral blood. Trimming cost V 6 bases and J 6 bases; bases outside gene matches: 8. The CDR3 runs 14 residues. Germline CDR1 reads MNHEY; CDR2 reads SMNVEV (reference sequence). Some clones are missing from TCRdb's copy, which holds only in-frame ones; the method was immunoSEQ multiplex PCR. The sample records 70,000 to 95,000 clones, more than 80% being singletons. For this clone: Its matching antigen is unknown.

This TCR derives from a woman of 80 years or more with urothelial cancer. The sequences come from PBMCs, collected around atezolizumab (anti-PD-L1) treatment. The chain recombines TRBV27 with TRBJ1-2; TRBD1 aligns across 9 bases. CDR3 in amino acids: CASSHAGTGNGYTF. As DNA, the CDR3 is TGTGCCAGCAGCCATGCCGGGACAGGGAATGGCTACACCTTC.